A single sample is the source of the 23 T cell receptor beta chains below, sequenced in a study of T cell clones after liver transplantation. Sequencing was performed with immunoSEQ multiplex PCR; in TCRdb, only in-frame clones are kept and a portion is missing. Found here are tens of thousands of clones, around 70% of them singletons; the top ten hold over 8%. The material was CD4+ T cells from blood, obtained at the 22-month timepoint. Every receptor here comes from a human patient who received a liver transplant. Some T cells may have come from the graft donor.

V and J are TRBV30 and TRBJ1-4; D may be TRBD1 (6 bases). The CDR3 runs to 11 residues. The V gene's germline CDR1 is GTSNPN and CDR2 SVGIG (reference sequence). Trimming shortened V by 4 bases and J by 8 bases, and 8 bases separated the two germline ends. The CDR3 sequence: CAWTQGEKLFF. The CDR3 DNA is TGTGCCTGGACCCAGGGGGAAAAACTGTTTTTT.

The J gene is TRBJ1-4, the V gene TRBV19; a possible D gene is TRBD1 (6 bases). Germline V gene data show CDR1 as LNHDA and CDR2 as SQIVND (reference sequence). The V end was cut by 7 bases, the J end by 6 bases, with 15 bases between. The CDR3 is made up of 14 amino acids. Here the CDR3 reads CASTSDSSYEKLFF. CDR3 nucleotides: TGTGCCAGTACCTCGGACAGTTCCTATGAAAAACTGTTTTTT.

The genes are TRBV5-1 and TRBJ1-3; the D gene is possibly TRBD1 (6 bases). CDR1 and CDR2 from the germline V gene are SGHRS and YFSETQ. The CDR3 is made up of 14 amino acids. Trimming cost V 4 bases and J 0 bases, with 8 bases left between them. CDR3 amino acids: CASSPRGSGNTIYF. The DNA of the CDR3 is TGCGCCAGCAGCCCCAGGGGCTCTGGAAACACCATATATTTT. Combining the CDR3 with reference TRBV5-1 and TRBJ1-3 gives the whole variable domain KAGVTQTPRYLIKTRGQQVTLSCSPISGHRSVSWYQQTPGQGLQFLFEYFSETQRNKGNFPGRFSGRQFSNSRSEMNVSTLELGDSALYLCASSPRGSGNTIYFGEGSWLTVV.

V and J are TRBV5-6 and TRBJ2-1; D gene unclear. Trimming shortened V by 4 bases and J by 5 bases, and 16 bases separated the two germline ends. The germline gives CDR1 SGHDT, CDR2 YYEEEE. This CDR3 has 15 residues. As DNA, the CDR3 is TGTGCCAGCAGCCGGCAAACCTGGCGGCACAATGAGCAGTTCTTC. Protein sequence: CASSRQTWRHNEQFF.

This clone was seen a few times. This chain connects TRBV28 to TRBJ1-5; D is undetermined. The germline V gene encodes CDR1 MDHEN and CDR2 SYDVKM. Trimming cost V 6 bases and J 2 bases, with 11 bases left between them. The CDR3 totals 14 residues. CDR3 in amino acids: CASRSMVGNQPQHF. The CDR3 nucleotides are TGTGCCAGCAGATCAATGGTTGGCAATCAGCCCCAGCATTTT.

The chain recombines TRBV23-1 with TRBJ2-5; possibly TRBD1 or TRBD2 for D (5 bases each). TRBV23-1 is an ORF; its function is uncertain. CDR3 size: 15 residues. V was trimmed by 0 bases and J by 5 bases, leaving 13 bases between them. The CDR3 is CASSQSGRPRETQYF. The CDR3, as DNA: TGCGCCAGCAGTCAATCGGGACGGCCGCGTGAGACCCAGTACTTC.

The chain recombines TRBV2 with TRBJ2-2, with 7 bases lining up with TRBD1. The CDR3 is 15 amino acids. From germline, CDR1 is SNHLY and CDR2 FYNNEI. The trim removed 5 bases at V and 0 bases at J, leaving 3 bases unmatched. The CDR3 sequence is CASSQDRANTGELFF. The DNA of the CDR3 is TGTGCCAGCAGTCAAGACAGGGCGAACACCGGGGAGCTGTTTTTT.

CDR3 sequence reads: CASSLDSPDETEAFF. CDR3 bases: TGTGCCAGCTCACTGGACTCCCCTGATGAGACTGAAGCTTTCTTT. The V gene is TRBV18, the J gene TRBJ1-1; D is ambiguous. CDR3 length: 15 amino acids. V gave up 4 bases and J gave up 5 bases, with 17 bases separating them. Germline V gene data show CDR1 as KGHSH and CDR2 as LQKENI.

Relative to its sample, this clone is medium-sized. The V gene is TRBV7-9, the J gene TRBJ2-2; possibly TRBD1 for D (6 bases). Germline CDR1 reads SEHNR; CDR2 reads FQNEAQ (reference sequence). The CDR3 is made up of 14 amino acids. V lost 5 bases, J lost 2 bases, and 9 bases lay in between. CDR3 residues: CASSADRNTGELFF. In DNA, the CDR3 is TGTGCCAGCAGCGCGGACAGAAACACCGGGGAGCTGTTTTTT.

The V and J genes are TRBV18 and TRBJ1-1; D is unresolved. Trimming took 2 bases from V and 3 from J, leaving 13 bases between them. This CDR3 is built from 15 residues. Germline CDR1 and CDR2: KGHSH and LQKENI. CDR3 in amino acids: CASSPGVGLDTEAFF. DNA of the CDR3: TGTGCCAGCTCACCAGGGGTCGGGCTGGACACTGAAGCTTTCTTT.

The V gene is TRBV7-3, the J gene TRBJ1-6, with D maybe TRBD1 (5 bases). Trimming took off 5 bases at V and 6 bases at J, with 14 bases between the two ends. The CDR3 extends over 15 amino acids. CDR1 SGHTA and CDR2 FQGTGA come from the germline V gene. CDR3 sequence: CASSPSGPGNSPLHF. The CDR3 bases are TGTGCCAGCAGCCCATCGGGGCCGGGTAATTCACCCCTCCACTTT.

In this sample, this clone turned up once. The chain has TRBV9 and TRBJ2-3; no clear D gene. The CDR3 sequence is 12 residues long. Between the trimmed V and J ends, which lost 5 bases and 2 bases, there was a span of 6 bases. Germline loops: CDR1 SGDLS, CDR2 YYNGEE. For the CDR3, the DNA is TGTGCCAGCAGAGCCAACACAGATACGCAGTATTTT. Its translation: CASRANTDTQYF.

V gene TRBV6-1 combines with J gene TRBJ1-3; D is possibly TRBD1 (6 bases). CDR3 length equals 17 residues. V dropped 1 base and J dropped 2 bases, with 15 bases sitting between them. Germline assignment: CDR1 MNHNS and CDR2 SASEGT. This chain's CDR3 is CASSEGLGQRTGNTIYF. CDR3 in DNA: TGTGCCAGCAGTGAAGGACTCGGACAGCGCACTGGAAACACCATATATTTT.

The CDR3 DNA sequence: TGCGCCAGCAGCCAAGGGGGGTTAGGGTATAATTCACCCCTCCACTTT. The encoded protein is CASSQGGLGYNSPLHF. This sequence joins TRBV4-1 and TRBJ1-6; TRBD1 might be the D (5 bases). Trimming took 1 base from V and 4 from J, leaving 11 bases between them. The CDR3 runs to 16 residues. CDR1 and CDR2 from the germline V gene are MGHRA and YSYEKL.

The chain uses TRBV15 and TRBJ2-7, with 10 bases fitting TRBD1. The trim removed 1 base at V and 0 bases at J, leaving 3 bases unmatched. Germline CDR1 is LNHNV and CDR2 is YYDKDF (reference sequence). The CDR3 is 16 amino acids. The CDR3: CATSRGGQGVSYEQYF. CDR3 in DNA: TGTGCCACCAGCAGAGGCGGACAGGGGGTCTCCTACGAGCAGTACTTC.

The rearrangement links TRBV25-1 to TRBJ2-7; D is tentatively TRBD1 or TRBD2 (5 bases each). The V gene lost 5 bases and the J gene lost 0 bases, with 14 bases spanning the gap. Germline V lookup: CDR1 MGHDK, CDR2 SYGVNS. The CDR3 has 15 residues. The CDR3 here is CASSPGTPSSYEQYF. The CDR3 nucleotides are TGTGCCAGCAGTCCCGGGACGCCAAGCTCCTACGAGCAGTACTTC.

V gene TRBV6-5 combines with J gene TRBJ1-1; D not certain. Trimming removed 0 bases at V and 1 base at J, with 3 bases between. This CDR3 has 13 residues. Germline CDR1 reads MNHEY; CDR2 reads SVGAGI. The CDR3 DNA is TGTGCCAGCAGTTACTCCAGGAACACTGAAGCTTTCTTT. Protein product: CASSYSRNTEAFF.

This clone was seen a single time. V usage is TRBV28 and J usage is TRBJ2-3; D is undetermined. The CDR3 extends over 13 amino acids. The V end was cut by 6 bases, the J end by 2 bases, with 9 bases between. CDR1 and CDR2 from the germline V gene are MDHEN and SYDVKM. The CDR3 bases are TGTGCCAGCAGACTTCTCCACACAGATACGCAGTATTTT. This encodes CASRLLHTDTQYF.

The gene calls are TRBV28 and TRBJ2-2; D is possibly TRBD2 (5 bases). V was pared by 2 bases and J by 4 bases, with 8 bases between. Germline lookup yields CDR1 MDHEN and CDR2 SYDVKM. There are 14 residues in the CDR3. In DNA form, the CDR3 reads TGTGCCAGCAGTTTAGGAGGTTTCACCGGGGAGCTGTTTTTT. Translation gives CASSLGGFTGELFF.

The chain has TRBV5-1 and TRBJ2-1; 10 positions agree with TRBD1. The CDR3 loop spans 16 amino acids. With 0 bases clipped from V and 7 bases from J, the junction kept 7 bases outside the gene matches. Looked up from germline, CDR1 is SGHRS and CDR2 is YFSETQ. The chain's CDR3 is CASSLAGDRGVNEQFF. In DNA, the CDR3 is TGCGCCAGCAGCTTGGCCGGGGACAGGGGAGTTAATGAGCAGTTCTTC.

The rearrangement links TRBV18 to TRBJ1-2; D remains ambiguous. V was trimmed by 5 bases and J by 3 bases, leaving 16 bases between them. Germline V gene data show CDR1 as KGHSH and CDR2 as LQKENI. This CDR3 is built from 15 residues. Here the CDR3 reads CASSGVAVKDYGYTF. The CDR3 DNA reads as TGTGCCAGCTCAGGGGTGGCGGTCAAAGACTATGGCTACACCTTC.

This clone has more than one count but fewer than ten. The CDR3: CASSLGTLAGGTGELFF. The DNA of the CDR3 is TGTGCCAGCAGTCTAGGGACTCTAGCGGGGGGCACCGGGGAGCTGTTTTTT. The rearrangement links TRBV27 to TRBJ2-2; 11 bases are shared with TRBD2. The CDR3 extends over 17 amino acids. The V gene end was trimmed by 5 bases and the J gene end by 4 bases; junction bases not matched to a gene: 9. Germline-derived CDR1 and CDR2 are MNHEY and SMNVEV (reference sequence).

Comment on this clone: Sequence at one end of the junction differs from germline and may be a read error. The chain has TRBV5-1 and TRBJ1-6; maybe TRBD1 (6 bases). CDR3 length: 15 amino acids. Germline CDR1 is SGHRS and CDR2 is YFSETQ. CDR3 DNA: TGCGTCAGCACAACAGGGCCGTTGGAAGGTTCACCCCTCCACTTT. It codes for CVSTTGPLEGSPLHF.